This passage covers 9 T cell receptor beta chains from one sample sequenced in a study of blood T cell repertoires in COVID-19. Clones were read by immunoSEQ multiplex PCR, and TCRdb kept only the in-frame ones, dropping some. Of 400,000 to 550,000 clones listed, 87% are singletons. The source material was PBMCs or T cells enriched from blood (not recorded which). These receptors came from a woman younger than 35 with acute COVID-19.

The chain couples TRBV7-6 to TRBJ2-3, with 8 nucleotides matching TRBD2. The CDR3 is made up of 16 amino acids. Unmatched junction bases numbered 4, after V lost 1 base and J lost 1 base. CDR1 SGHVS and CDR2 FNYEAQ come from the germline V gene. The CDR3 spells CASSLVMTSGTDTQYF. The DNA for the CDR3 is TGTGCCAGCAGCTTAGTCATGACTAGCGGCACAGATACGCAGTATTTT.

The chain is built from TRBV9 and TRBJ1-6; no firm D call. CDR3 size: 14 residues. CDR1 SGDLS and CDR2 YYNGEE come from the germline V gene. Trimming removed 2 bases at V and 10 bases at J, with 13 bases between. The CDR3 loop reads CASSVASGKSPLHF. In nucleotides, the CDR3 is TGTGCCAGCAGCGTTGCCAGCGGGAAGTCACCCCTCCACTTT.

This chain connects TRBV4-1 to TRBJ1-2; D possibly corresponds to TRBD1 (5 bases). Germline V lookup: CDR1 MGHRA, CDR2 YSYEKL. The CDR3 consists of 18 residues. Trimming removed 5 bases from V and 0 bases from J, with 22 bases in between. The CDR3 DNA reads TGCGCCAGCAGCTACATGGGGGGGGTCGAACGAACTAACTATGGCTACACCTTC. Residues: CASSYMGGVERTNYGYTF.

The rearrangement joins TRBV11-3 to TRBJ1-1; no firm D call. V was trimmed by 3 bases and J by 0 bases, leaving 5 bases between them. The CDR3 is 13 amino acids. Germline-derived CDR1 and CDR2 are SGHNT and YENEEA. The CDR3 bases are TGTGCCAGCAGCTTTTCAATGAACACTGAAGCTTTCTTT. It specifies CASSFSMNTEAFF.

This clone turned up a few times. The chain has TRBV21-1 and TRBJ1-1. TRBV21-1 is tagged as a pseudogene. The CDR3 runs to 17 residues. CDR3 in DNA: TGTGCCAGCAGCAAAGCGCTGAGGGAATCTTATAACACTGAAGCTTTCTTT. Translating it yields CASSKALRESYNTEAFF.

The V call is TRBV21-1, the J call TRBJ1-5; TRBD1, as called in the table, went unchecked against the DNA. TRBV21-1 is a recognized pseudogene. The CDR3 spans 15 residues. The CDR3 bases are TGTGCCAGCAGCTATAGGGACACAAGCAATCAGCCCCAGCATTTT. As protein: CASSYRDTSNQPQHF.

The chain carries TRBV6-5 and TRBJ2-7, with D perhaps TRBD1 (6 bases). This CDR3 contains 15 residues. V lost 0 bases to trimming and J lost 2 bases, with 11 bases between them. Germline loops: CDR1 MNHEY, CDR2 SVGAGI. The CDR3 DNA reads TGTGCCAGCAGTTACTCCGGGACACAGGCCTACGAGCAGTACTTC. Its protein is CASSYSGTQAYEQYF.

This clone was seen a single time. The chain combines TRBV7-2 with TRBJ2-6; D is perhaps TRBD1 (6 bases). The CDR3 is 16 amino acids. In germline, CDR1 is SGHTA, CDR2 FQGNSA. The V end was cut by 3 bases, the J end by 3 bases, with 12 bases between. The CDR3 DNA reads TGTGCCAGCAGCTTTGAAGGGGGATTTGGGGCCAACGTCCTGACTTTC. Translation: CASSFEGGFGANVLTF.

V usage is TRBV2 and J usage is TRBJ1-4; TRBD1 aligns across 7 bases. The ends lost 6 bases at V and 7 bases at J; junction bases unmatched: 8. This CDR3 is built from 14 residues. Germline V lookup: CDR1 SNHLY, CDR2 FYNNEI. CDR3 nucleotide sequence: TGTGCCAGCAGGGGGACAGTAGGGGGTGAAAAACTGTTTTTT. Translated, it gives CASRGTVGGEKLFF.